The clone carrying this TCR beta chain was seen more than once but under ten times. Its antigen is as yet unknown. cDNA libraries of TCR beta carried unique molecular identifiers. It was from about 0.94 to 9.7 million T cells that about half a million cDNA molecules came. TCRdb re-analysed the PCR reads in MiXCR, keeping a single row per CDR3 protein. The repertoire includes hundreds of thousands of distinct CDR3 sequences, 40% to 55% of them detected once, and over 10% sits in the top ten. The data are from a study of post-analysis software for immune sequencing data. Overall study: Progressive-relapsing, secondary progressive and relapsing-remitting multiple sclerosis were among the disease courses included.

Overall study results and limits: Normalized Chao1 diversity was significantly lower in multiple sclerosis patients than in controls.

The sequenced material came from blood. The TCR was taken from a girl aged 10 to 17 with multiple sclerosis.

CDR3 residues: CASSLLGTSGQETQYF. CDR3 DNA sequence: TGTGCCAGCAGCCTCCTGGGGACTAGCGGACAAGAGACCCAGTACTTC. The chain has TRBV3-1 and TRBJ2-5, with 11 bases fitting TRBD2. Germline trimming cut 4 bases from V and 2 bases from J; bases unmatched to any gene: 6. This CDR3 region has 16 residues. Germline V gene data show CDR1 as LGHDT and CDR2 as YNNKEL (reference sequence).